These T cell receptor beta chains were read from a single sample in a study of T cell responses to AZD1222 COVID-19 vaccine. The data were produced by immunoSEQ multiplex PCR, yet TCRdb's version contains in-frame clones alone and is incomplete. The table has approximately 120,000 clones, around 90% seen once. The sample consisted of peripheral blood, taken on day 0 of AZD1222 vaccination. Receptors were obtained from an adult in good health. CDR3s include the opening cysteine and the closing phenylalanine or tryptophan. The D gene is left open where the match is weak. The size of a clone is reported for some rows only, either as once, few or many, or as a class for expanded clones.

>TRBV11-2|TRBJ2-5|.|TRBD2
TGTGCCAGCAGCTTTTTGGGCCGGGAGGGCCAAGAGACCCAGTACTTC
CASSFLGREGQETQYF
>TRBV3-1/TRBV3-2|TRBJ2-5|.|TRBD1
TGTGCCAGCAGGACAGGGGGAGCGGAGACCCAGTACTTC
CASRTGGAETQYF
>TRBV15|TRBJ2-3|.|.
TGTGCCACCAGCAGAGACAGGACCACAGATACGCAGTATTTT
CATSRDRTTDTQYF
>TRBV11-2|TRBJ2-1|.|TRBD2
TGTGCCAGCAGCTCCGGACTAGCGGGAGGGCCGGACAATGAGCAGTTCTTC
CASSSGLAGGPDNEQFF
>TRBV4-1|TRBJ2-3|.|TRBD2
TGCGCCAGCAGCCAAGATTGGAGGACGGCTAGCGGGACAGATACGCAGTATTTT
CASSQDWRTASGTDTQYF
>TRBV29-1|TRBJ1-3|.|.
TGCAGCGCCGGAGCCGGTAGCTCTGGAAACACCATATATTTT
CSAGAGSSGNTIYF
>TRBV28|TRBJ1-2|.|.
TGTGCCAGCAGTACTGATACAACGGATGGCTACACCTTC
CASSTDTTDGYTF
>TRBV6-5|TRBJ1-1|.|.
TGTGCCAGCAGAAACAGGGAGGGGAAGGCTTTCTTT
CASRNREGKAFF
>TRBV5-4|TRBJ1-1|.|.
TGTGCCGGGGGCTGGGACAACACTGAAGCTTTCTTT
CAGGWDNTEAFF
>TRBV5-1|TRBJ2-1|.|TRBD2
TGCGCCAGCAGCTTGGATCTAGCGGGGTCCTACAATGAGCAGTTCTTC
CASSLDLAGSYNEQFF
>TRBV25-1|TRBJ2-5|.|TRBD1
TGTGCCAGCAGTCCACCAACGGGACAGGAAGAGACCCAGTACTTC
CASSPPTGQEETQYF
>TRBV28|TRBJ1-2|.|TRBD1
TGTGCCAGCAGTCGCGGACAGGGCCGACAACGCTACACCTTC
CASSRGQGRQRYTF
>TRBV12-3/TRBV12-4|TRBJ2-7|.|.
TGTGCCAGGCAGGCGCCCTGCTCCTACGAGCAGTACTTC
CARQAPCSYEQYF
>TRBV10-3|TRBJ2-5|.|.
TGTGCCATCAGTGAGTCGAGGGGGCAAGAGACCCAGTACTTC
CAISESRGQETQYF
>TRBV9|TRBJ2-3|.|.
TGTGCCAGCAGCGTCCAGGGTGTAGCTTTGACAGATACGCAGTATTTT
CASSVQGVALTDTQYF
>TRBV28|TRBJ1-1|few|.
TGTGCCAGCAGTTTGGGGGTACTTGAAGCTTTCTTT
CASSLGVLEAFF
>TRBV7-9|TRBJ2-7|.|.
TGTGCCAGCAGCGCCACCCAGGGGACCTACGAGCAGTACTTC
CASSATQGTYEQYF
>TRBV6-5|TRBJ1-1|once|.
TGTGCCAGCACCGAGCGGGATGAAGCTTTCTTT
CASTERDEAFF
>TRBV27|TRBJ2-7|.|.
TGTGCCAGCAGACAGGGATACGAGCAGTACTTC
CASRQGYEQYF